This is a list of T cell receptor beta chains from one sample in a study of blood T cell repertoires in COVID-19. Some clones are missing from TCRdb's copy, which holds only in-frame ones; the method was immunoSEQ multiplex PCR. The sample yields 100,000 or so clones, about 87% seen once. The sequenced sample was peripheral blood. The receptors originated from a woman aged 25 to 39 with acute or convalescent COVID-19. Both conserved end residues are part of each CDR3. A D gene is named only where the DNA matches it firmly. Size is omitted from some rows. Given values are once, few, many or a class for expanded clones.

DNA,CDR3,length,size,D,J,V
TGTGCCAGCAGTGCCTCAACGGGGGGGCAGGGTGAAAGGGAAAAACTGTTTTTT,CASSASTGGQGEREKLFF,18,NA,NA,TRBJ1-4,TRBV6-1
TGTGCCAGCAGCCCGACGGGGGGCCGGAAACTGTTTTTT,CASSPTGGRKLFF,13,NA,NA,TRBJ1-4,TRBV7-9
TGTGCCATGCGGGACAGGGTCTATGGCTACACCTTC,CAMRDRVYGYTF,12,once,TRBD1,TRBJ1-2,TRBV30
TGTGCCAGCAGCCCCGGGACTTACTACAATGAGCAGTTCTTC,CASSPGTYYNEQFF,14,NA,NA,TRBJ2-1,TRBV7-9
TGCAGTGCTAGTCACTCGGGGGGACTAAAGACTTACGAGCAGTACTTC,CSASHSGGLKTYEQYF,16,NA,TRBD2,TRBJ2-7,TRBV20-1
TGTGCCAGCAGCTCTAGGGGGGGAGTCGGAGATACGCAGTATTTT,CASSSRGGVGDTQYF,15,NA,NA,TRBJ2-3,TRBV7-6
TGTGCCAGCAGCCAAGATCGAACAATCACAGATACGCAGTATTTT,CASSQDRTITDTQYF,15,NA,NA,TRBJ2-3,TRBV14
TGTGCCAGCTCATCCCGACTTGACGAGCAGTACTTC,CASSSRLDEQYF,12,NA,NA,TRBJ2-7,TRBV18
TGTGCCACCCACAGGAACACCGGGGAGCTGTTTTTT,CATHRNTGELFF,12,NA,NA,TRBJ2-2,TRBV6-5
TGTGCCAGTCGTAAAACAGGTTCCTACGAGCAGTACTTC,CASRKTGSYEQYF,13,NA,NA,TRBJ2-7,TRBV19